This TCR beta chain stems from a study of identical twins. Study-level results: Its conclusions, products of cross-sectional statistical analysis, did not come from following the same donors.

Each CDR3 protein is one row after TCRdb ran MiXCR on the 5' RACE reads. Of 500,000 to 700,000 distinct CDR3 sequences listed, just over 7% are singletons. This clonotype turned up a few times. The antigen is undetermined. The CDR3 loop spans 15 amino acids. Germline V gene sequence: CDR1 SGHTA, CDR2 FQGNSA. V trimming: 6 bases; J trimming: 3 bases; junction bases outside the gene matches: 4. These sequences were also reported in another study, on yellow fever vaccine responses in identical twins.

The sequenced material came from PBMCs. V and J are TRBV7-2 and TRBJ2-2, with 10 bases identical to TRBD1. The source of this sequence is a woman aged 18-29 years in good health. CDR3 loop: CASRLGQGYTGELFF. CDR3 bases: TGTGCCAGCAGACTGGGACAGGGGTACACCGGGGAGCTGTTTTTT. The whole variable domain, remainder taken from reference TRBV7-2 and TRBJ2-2, is GAGVSQSPSNKVTEKGKDVELRCDPISGHTALYWYRQSLGQGLEFLIYFQGNSAPDKSGLPSDRFSAERTGGSVSTLTIQRTQQEDSAVYLCASRLGQGYTGELFFGEGSRLTVL.